This T cell receptor (beta chain) was obtained from a study of chemoradiotherapy in HPV16-positive cancers. As concerns this clone: Its antigen remains unknown.

Only in-frame clones appear in the TCRdb table, and some are missing; sequencing was by immunoSEQ multiplex PCR. This table has some 19,000 clones, around 88% appearing once. The CDR3 spans 16 residues. Germline loops: CDR1 SGHKS, CDR2 YYEKEE (reference sequence). V lost 0 bases, J lost 7 bases, and 10 bases stayed unmatched. Study conclusions and caveats: In HPV16-positive patients, HPV-responsive T-cell expansion tracked better recurrence-free survival. During treatment, candidate HPV-specific clones and E7-related motifs expanded in tumor.

Over chemoradiotherapy, repertoires were sampled more than once. The clonotype was recovered from a human donor with HPV-associated anogenital cancer. The material was blood, obtained from a patient who underwent chemoradiotherapy. This chain joins TRBV5-5 and TRBJ2-1, with 7 bases aligning to TRBD2. Written as DNA, the CDR3 is TGTGCCAGCAGCTTGGGAGGGAGGGCCCAGAGGAATGAGCAGTTCTTC. Translating it yields CASSLGGRAQRNEQFF. The full variable domain, in which reference TRBV5-5 and TRBJ2-1 provide the parts outside the CDR3, is DAGVTQSPTHLIKTRGQQVTLRCSPISGHKSVSWYQQVLGQGPQFIFQYYEKEERGRGNFPDRFSARQFPNYSSELNVNALLLGDSALYLCASSLGGRAQRNEQFFGPGTRLTVL.